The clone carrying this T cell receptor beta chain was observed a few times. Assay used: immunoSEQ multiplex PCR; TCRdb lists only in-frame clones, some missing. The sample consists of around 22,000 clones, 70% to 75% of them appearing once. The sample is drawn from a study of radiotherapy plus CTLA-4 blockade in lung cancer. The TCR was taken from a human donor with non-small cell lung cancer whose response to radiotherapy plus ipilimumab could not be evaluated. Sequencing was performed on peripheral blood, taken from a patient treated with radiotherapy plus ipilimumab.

The CDR3 DNA sequence: TGTGCCAGTAGTATAGGACAGGACACAGATACGCAGTATTTT. Protein: CASSIGQDTDTQYF. V is TRBV19 and J is TRBJ2-3; D is perhaps TRBD1 (6 bases). The length of the CDR3 is 14 residues. Trimming removed 1 base from V and 2 bases from J, with 7 bases in between. CDR1 LNHDA and CDR2 SQIVND come from the germline V gene (reference sequence).